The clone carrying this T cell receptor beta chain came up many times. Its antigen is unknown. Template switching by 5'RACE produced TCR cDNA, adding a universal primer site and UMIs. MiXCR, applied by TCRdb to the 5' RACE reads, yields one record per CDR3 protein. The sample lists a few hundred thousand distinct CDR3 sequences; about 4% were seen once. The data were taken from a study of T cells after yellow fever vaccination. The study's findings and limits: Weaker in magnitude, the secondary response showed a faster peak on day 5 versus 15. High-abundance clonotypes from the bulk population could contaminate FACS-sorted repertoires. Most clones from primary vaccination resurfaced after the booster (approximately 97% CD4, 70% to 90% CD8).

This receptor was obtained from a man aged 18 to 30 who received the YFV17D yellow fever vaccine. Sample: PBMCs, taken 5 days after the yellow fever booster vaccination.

The CDR3 sequence: CASSPRQGVYGYTF. The CDR3 DNA reads TGCGCCAGCAGCCCGCGACAGGGGGTCTATGGCTACACCTTC. The chain combines TRBV4-3 with TRBJ1-2; 9 bases are a match to TRBD1. V shed 4 bases, J shed 4 bases, and the junction held 4 bases outside the gene matches. The CDR3 loop spans 14 amino acids. Looked up from germline, CDR1 is LGHNA and CDR2 is YSLEER.